This TCR beta chain was observed in a study of blood T cell repertoires in COVID-19 (TCRdb year 2020). Context from the whole study: The collaborator samples originated in the United States, Italy and Spain and spanned the acute and convalescent phases of COVID-19. The prospective study material was composed of cDNA or gDNA derived from T cells, B-cell-depleted T cells, or PBMCs. The dataset comprised deeply sampled blood TCRbeta repertoires from subjects exposed to, actively infected with, or recovered from COVID-19. A freely available public database, intended as a resource for researchers studying the immune response to SARS-CoV-2, is where the repertoires were released. The samples were drawn from two sources: the first 160 participants of the ongoing ImmuneRACE study, and 950 to 1,500 subjects contributed by 6 global collaborators. The sample metadata nearly always contained a de-identified subject ID, COVID-19 status, age in years and sex. Where HLA class I and class II types were available, the types were taken from metadata supplied by the sample provider, not from assay-based typing. The paper as a whole reports these results and caveats: The quantity of clinical and demographic metadata differed by source and by participant and was supplied without curation.

This clone was picked up one time. No antigen is known for it. Base-call qualities are not available, and no considerably larger clone is one nucleotide away. TCRbeta CDR3 regions were amplified from genomic DNA using the immunoSEQ Assay, a bias-controlled multiplex PCR. The paper's processing steps were these. The number of nucleated cells in each sample was estimated by amplification of reference gene primers within the assay. To quantify the absolute abundance of each unique TCRbeta CDR3 rearrangement, sequence reads were collapsed and filtered. For each sample, productive Simpson clonality was calculated as the square root of Simpson's diversity index over productive rearrangements. TCRdb re-hosts the immuneACCESS table, in-frame sequences only. Its copies lack some clones; in the studies checked, an unresolved V gene accounts for under half of them, and the cause for the rest is not known. Clone size and V and J calls were adopted from that table, with D and trimming inferred from the DNA. Counted in this sample were some 380,000 clones; 88% of them appeared once. Around 2% of the sample is in the top ten clones.

Participants in the prospective study were aged about 18 to 95 years, lived in 24 United States geographic areas, and enrolled through a virtual design. In the prospective study, participants were assigned to cohorts based on the clinical history participants reported in a screening survey and a study questionnaire. In the prospective study, mobile phlebotomists collected whole blood, serum and a nasopharyngeal or oropharyngeal swab from each participant. Additional blood draws and questionnaires over an approximately 2-month period could optionally be provided by prospective study participants. Prospective study blood samples were shipped either frozen or at room temperature before DNA extraction. The CDR3 has 14 amino acids, counting the end cysteine and phenylalanine. The CDR3 DNA has 42 bases and is translated from base 1. V and J are trimmed by 10 bases and 2 bases, and the gene matches miss 10 bases of the junction. The germline V gene (reference sequence) specifies MNHEY as CDR1 and SMNVEV as CDR2.

The sequencing input was PBMCs or T cells enriched from blood (not recorded which). The receptor comes from a woman in her thirties or forties with acute COVID-19. This chain joins TRBV27 to TRBJ2-7; a stretch of 8 junction bases matches TRBD1. For the CDR3, the sequence is CAITGGGRAYEQYF. At the DNA level, the sequence is TGTGCCATTACAGGGGGTGGTAGGGCCTACGAGCAGTACTTC.